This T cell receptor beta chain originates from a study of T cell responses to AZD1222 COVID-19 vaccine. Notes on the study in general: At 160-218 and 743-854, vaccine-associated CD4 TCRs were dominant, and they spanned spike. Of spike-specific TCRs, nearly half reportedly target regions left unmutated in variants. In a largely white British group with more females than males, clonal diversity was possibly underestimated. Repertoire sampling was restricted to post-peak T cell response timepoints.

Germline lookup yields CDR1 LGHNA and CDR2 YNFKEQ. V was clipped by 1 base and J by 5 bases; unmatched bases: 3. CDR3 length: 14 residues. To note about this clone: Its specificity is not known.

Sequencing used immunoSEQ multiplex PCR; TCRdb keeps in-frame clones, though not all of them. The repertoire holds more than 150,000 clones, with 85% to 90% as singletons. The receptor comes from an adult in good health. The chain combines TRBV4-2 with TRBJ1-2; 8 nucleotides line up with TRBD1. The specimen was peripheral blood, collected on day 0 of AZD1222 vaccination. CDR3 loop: CASSQGQGPYGYTF. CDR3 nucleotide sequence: TGTGCCAGCAGCCAAGGACAGGGGCCATATGGCTACACCTTC.